Shown below are 27 T cell receptor beta chains from a single sample sequenced in a study of CD8 T cells in Susac syndrome. Random hexamers were used to reverse transcribe an amount of about 0.45 to 1 ug RNA. TCRdb fed the immunoSEQ multiplex PCR reads into MiXCR, producing one record per CDR3 protein. Among 75,000 to 95,000 distinct CDR3 sequences listed, 90% to 95% were seen once. Sequences were obtained from CD8+ T cells from PBMCs. Every receptor here comes from a human donor with multiple sclerosis.

In its sample, this clonotype was seen once. This chain joins TRBV27 and TRBJ2-3; 8 positions agree with TRBD2. This CDR3 is built from 15 residues. After removal of 6 bases from V and 5 bases from J, the junction contained 10 bases not matched to a gene. Looked up from germline, CDR1 is MNHEY and CDR2 is SMNVEV (reference sequence). The CDR3 here is CASRLGTSGLDTQYF. The CDR3 nucleotides read TGTGCCAGCAGACTTGGGACTAGTGGTTTAGATACGCAGTATTTT.

The V and J genes are TRBV28 and TRBJ2-5; 8 nucleotides line up with TRBD1. The CDR3 sequence is 16 residues long. V trimming: 4 bases; J trimming: 1 base; junction bases outside the gene matches: 8. Germline assignment: CDR1 MDHEN and CDR2 SYDVKM. As DNA, the CDR3 is TGTGCCAGCAGTTCCGCGGACAGGGTTGTCCAAGAGACCCAGTACTTC. Its translation is CASSSADRVVQETQYF.

V is TRBV9 and J is TRBJ1-2; TRBD1 might be the D (5 bases). This CDR3 is 14 amino acids long. V lost 3 bases and J 2 bases, leaving 11 bases between the germline ends. Germline CDR1 is SGDLS and CDR2 is YYNGEE. CDR3: CASSDVPGNYGYTF. CDR3 DNA: TGTGCCAGCAGCGACGTACCAGGGAACTATGGCTACACCTTC.

The chain has TRBV4-1 and TRBJ2-3; possible D gene TRBD2, 5 bases. Trimming pared 0 bases from V and 7 bases from J, leaving 23 bases between. The CDR3 is made up of 18 amino acids. Germline V CDR1 and CDR2: MGHRA, YSYEKL. CDR3 sequence: CASSQDRPGSNRVHTQYF. In nucleotides, the CDR3 is TGCGCCAGCAGCCAAGATCGCCCGGGGAGCAATCGGGTCCATACGCAGTATTTT.

J is TRBJ1-2 and V is TRBV28; 7 nucleotides line up with TRBD1. CDR3 length: 18 residues. Looked up from germline, CDR1 is MDHEN and CDR2 is SYDVKM. After removal of 1 base from V and 7 bases from J, the junction contained 18 bases not matched to a gene. The CDR3 sequence is CASSLYLWDRSDGGGYTF. CDR3 sequence (DNA): TGTGCCAGCAGTTTATATCTATGGGACAGATCCGACGGAGGTGGCTACACCTTC.

The chain employs TRBV24-1 and TRBJ1-2; D is possibly TRBD1 (6 bases). Germline CDR1 KGHDR, CDR2 SFDVKD. V shed 2 bases and J shed 3 bases, with 9 bases lying between them. This CDR3 spans 14 amino acids. CDR3 sequence (DNA): TGTGCCACCAGTGATTCCACAGGGTACTATGGCTACACCTTC. Translating gives CATSDSTGYYGYTF.

The chain employs TRBV6-2 or TRBV6-3 and TRBJ2-1; no clear D gene. V was cut by 5 bases and J by 4 bases, with 6 bases left in between. The germline CDR1 and CDR2 sequences are MNHEY and SVGEGT. This CDR3 comprises 12 residues. The CDR3 region is CASSRPYNEQFF. The CDR3 DNA reads TGTGCCAGCAGTCGACCGTACAATGAGCAGTTCTTC.

This chain uses TRBV28 with TRBJ2-7, with D possibly TRBD1 on 6 matching bases. The CDR3 extends over 12 amino acids. Germline CDR1 and CDR2: MDHEN and SYDVKM. Trimming removed 8 bases from V and 5 bases from J, with 13 bases in between. The CDR3 loop is CASGWDTHEQYF. DNA of the CDR3: TGTGCCAGCGGGTGGGACACCCACGAGCAGTACTTC.

This chain uses TRBV19 with TRBJ2-3, with TRBD1 matching over 8 bases. Trimming took 0 bases from V and 4 from J; bases not matched to a gene: 9. Germline values: CDR1 LNHDA, CDR2 SQIVND (reference sequence). This CDR3 is built from 17 residues. The CDR3 here is CASSIDSDRGKPDTQYF. In nucleotides, the CDR3 is TGTGCCAGTAGTATAGACTCCGACAGGGGTAAGCCAGATACGCAGTATTTT.

The chain carries TRBV7-3 and TRBJ2-1; TRBD2 matches 11 bases. Trimming cost V 5 bases and J 3 bases; bases outside gene matches: 6. Germline loops: CDR1 SGHTA, CDR2 FQGTGA. The CDR3 has 16 residues. CDR3 amino acids: CASSPTLAGGYNEQFF. The CDR3 nucleotides read TGTGCCAGCAGCCCGACCCTAGCGGGGGGCTACAATGAGCAGTTCTTC.

The V and J genes are TRBV10-3 and TRBJ2-7; 7 bases agree with TRBD1. From germline, CDR1 is ENHRY and CDR2 SYGVKD. The CDR3 spans 16 residues. V shed 4 bases and J 0 bases; nucleotides not matched to a gene: 9. In nucleotides, the CDR3 is TGTGCCATCAGTGGAAAGACAGGGTCGAACTCCTACGAGCAGTACTTC. Translation: CAISGKTGSNSYEQYF.

The J gene is TRBJ2-1, the V gene TRBV28; D may correspond to TRBD1 or TRBD2 (5 bases each). This CDR3 has 12 amino acids. Germline CDR1 is MDHEN and CDR2 is SYDVKM. With 6 bases removed from V and 6 bases from J, the gap between germline ends came to 9 bases. DNA of the CDR3: TGTGCCAGCAGAGAGGGGTTCAATGAGCAGTTCTTC. This codes for CASREGFNEQFF.

This sequence joins TRBV19 and TRBJ2-1; D remains ambiguous. Germline CDR1 LNHDA, CDR2 SQIVND (reference sequence). V dropped 6 bases and J dropped 6 bases, with 15 bases sitting between them. CDR3 length: 14 amino acids. DNA for the CDR3: TGTGCCAGTAGGGAGAGGATACCCGGCAATGAGCAGTTCTTC. Translation: CASRERIPGNEQFF.

The chain is built from TRBV6-2 or TRBV6-3 and TRBJ2-7; 9 bases are a match to TRBD1. The V segment lost 2 bases and the J segment 3 bases; nucleotides outside the gene matches: 2. Germline V CDR1 and CDR2: MNHEY, SVGEGT. This CDR3 is built from 14 residues. The DNA for the CDR3 is TGTGCCAGCAGTTACCGGGACAGGGACTACGAGCAGTACTTC. It yields the protein CASSYRDRDYEQYF.

The V and J genes are TRBV20-1 and TRBJ2-1; no clear D gene. With 5 bases removed from V and 3 bases from J, the gap between germline ends came to 14 bases. The CDR3 sequence is 14 residues long. Germline CDR1 and CDR2: DFQATT and SNEGSKA (reference sequence). CDR3 residues: CSAPTKDGYNEQFF. CDR3 DNA sequence: TGCAGTGCTCCAACGAAAGACGGCTACAATGAGCAGTTCTTC.

The rearrangement links TRBV19 to TRBJ1-2; tentative D call: TRBD1 (6 bases). The length of the CDR3 is 12 residues. The germline V gene has CDR1 LNHDA and CDR2 SQIVND (reference sequence). Trimming removed 5 bases at V and 4 bases at J, with 8 bases between. The CDR3 loop reads CASSQGPYGYTF. As DNA, the CDR3 is TGTGCCAGTAGTCAGGGGCCCTATGGCTACACCTTC.

The V and J genes are TRBV2 and TRBJ2-7, with TRBD2 as a possible D gene (5 bases). Germline CDR1 is SNHLY and CDR2 is FYNNEI. V was clipped by 2 bases and J by 0 bases, with 17 bases between them. This CDR3 has 17 residues. The DNA of the CDR3 is TGTGCCAGCAGTGAAAGCCCGTCGGGATTGTCCTCCTACGAGCAGTACTTC. Encoded protein: CASSESPSGLSSYEQYF.

The CDR3 DNA follows: TGTGCCAGCAGCTTGGGCCCCGGGGGGCGCGACGTCCCAGATACGCAGTATTTT. Encoded protein: CASSLGPGGRDVPDTQYF. V is TRBV5-4 and J is TRBJ2-3, with D tentatively TRBD2 (7 bases). This CDR3 is built from 18 residues. Germline V CDR1 and CDR2: SGHNT, YYREEE (reference sequence). Trimming took off 0 bases at V and 4 bases at J, with 21 bases between the two ends.

This chain connects TRBV27 to TRBJ2-7, with TRBD2 matching over 11 bases. Germline trimming cut 6 bases from V and 5 bases from J; bases unmatched to any gene: 18. This CDR3 comprises 18 residues. Germline V gene lookup returns CDR1 MNHEY and CDR2 SMNVEV (reference sequence). CDR3 sequence reads: CASRPGRFSGREDNEQYF. The CDR3 DNA reads as TGTGCCAGCAGGCCGGGACGGTTTAGCGGGAGGGAGGACAACGAGCAGTACTTC.

The rearrangement uses TRBV7-8 and TRBJ1-2; 8 bases fit TRBD1. CDR1 and CDR2 (germline): SGHVS, FQNEAQ. This CDR3 comprises 15 residues. V lost 0 bases, J lost 4 bases, and 4 bases stayed unmatched. The CDR3 sequence: CASSLAQGAVYGYTF. CDR3 nucleotides: TGTGCCAGCAGCTTAGCCCAGGGGGCGGTCTATGGCTACACCTTC.

A few counts support this clonotype. J is TRBJ1-2 and V is TRBV27; TRBD1 is a possible D gene (5 bases). Germline CDR1 is MNHEY and CDR2 is SMNVEV (reference sequence). V lost 3 bases and J lost 7, with 12 bases in between. The CDR3 is made up of 13 amino acids. DNA for the CDR3: TGTGCCAGCAGTTTTTCGGCAGGGAGTGGCTACACCTTC. Translating gives CASSFSAGSGYTF.

The chain uses TRBV12-3 or TRBV12-4 and TRBJ1-3; tentatively, D is TRBD1 (5 bases). This CDR3 comprises 13 residues. V was trimmed by 6 bases and J by 6 bases, leaving 12 bases between them. CDR3: CASSLSGENTIYF. In DNA form, the CDR3 reads TGTGCCAGCAGCTTATCGGGGGAAAACACCATATATTTT.

This chain uses TRBV27 with TRBJ2-1; 8 bases fit TRBD1. This CDR3 is built from 14 residues. Germline loops: CDR1 MNHEY, CDR2 SMNVEV (reference sequence). V gave up 5 bases and J gave up 7 bases; unmatched junction bases: 7. The chain's CDR3 is CASSPRTGPNEQFF. As DNA, the CDR3 is TGTGCCAGCAGTCCCAGGACAGGGCCTAATGAGCAGTTCTTC.

This chain links TRBV9 with TRBJ1-1; weak D call: TRBD1 (5 bases). Between the trimmed V and J ends, which lost 4 bases and 1 base, there was a span of 14 bases. Germline CDR1 SGDLS, CDR2 YYNGEE. This CDR3 region has 15 residues. CDR3 sequence: CASSPPGGTNTEAFF. The CDR3, as DNA: TGTGCCAGCAGCCCCCCCGGCGGGACGAACACTGAAGCTTTCTTT.

As concerns this clonotype: A junction boundary mismatches the germline segment, possibly from a read error. The J gene is TRBJ2-2, the V gene TRBV4-1; 7 positions match TRBD2. Germline CDR1 is MGHRA and CDR2 is YSYEKL. This CDR3 has 16 amino acids. DNA for the CDR3: TGCGCCAACAGCCAAAGGGGTAGCGGGTATGGCGGGGAGCTGTTTTTT. Protein: CANSQRGSGYGGELFF.

The J gene is TRBJ1-5, the V gene TRBV5-4; D not resolved. Germline V gives CDR1 SGHNT, CDR2 YYREEE (reference sequence). The CDR3 totals 13 residues. Trimming took 0 bases from V and 7 from J, leaving 8 bases between them. CDR3 bases: TGTGCCAGCAGCTTGGAATACGGACAGCCCCAGCATTTT. It yields the protein CASSLEYGQPQHF.

As regards this clonotype: Germline is not matched at one junction end, which may reflect a read error. The gene calls are TRBV27 and TRBJ2-1; 8 positions agree with TRBD2. CDR3 length: 14 amino acids. In germline, CDR1 is MNHEY, CDR2 SMNVEV (reference sequence). CDR3 sequence (DNA): TGTGCCAGCAGTTCCCGACTAGCGCACAATGAGCAGCTCTTC. This translates into CASSSRLAHNEQLF.